Sequencing of this T cell receptor beta chain was carried out in a study of glioma-infiltrating T cells. Overall study results and limits: Only very few CDR3 sequences appeared in both tissue and blood. Gliomas, especially low-grade, showed above-expected tissue-blood divergence; non-neoplastic patients showed below.

Germline CDR1 is MNHEY and CDR2 is SMNVEV (reference sequence). V trimming: 3 bases; J trimming: 0 bases; junction bases outside the gene matches: 3. The CDR3 runs to 15 residues. TCR alpha and beta CDR3 regions were amplified from RNA using iRepertoire nested multiplex PCR. TCRdb fed the multiplex PCR reads into MiXCR, producing one record per CDR3 protein. There are under 200,000 distinct CDR3 sequences in the sample; 43% occur only once, and roughly 5.2% lies in the top ten. Ten or more counts support this clonotype. The antigen is not known. Material: glioma tissue, nonneoplastic brain tissue, or PBMCs (not recorded which). This rearrangement joins TRBV27 to TRBJ2-3; 7 bases align to TRBD2. The sequence was obtained from a human donor with low-grade glioma or glioblastoma, undergoing nonglioma brain surgery, or in good health (not recorded which). CDR3 DNA: TGTGCCAGCAGTTTCCGGGACTATAGCACAGATACGCAGTATTTT. It codes for CASSFRDYSTDTQYF.